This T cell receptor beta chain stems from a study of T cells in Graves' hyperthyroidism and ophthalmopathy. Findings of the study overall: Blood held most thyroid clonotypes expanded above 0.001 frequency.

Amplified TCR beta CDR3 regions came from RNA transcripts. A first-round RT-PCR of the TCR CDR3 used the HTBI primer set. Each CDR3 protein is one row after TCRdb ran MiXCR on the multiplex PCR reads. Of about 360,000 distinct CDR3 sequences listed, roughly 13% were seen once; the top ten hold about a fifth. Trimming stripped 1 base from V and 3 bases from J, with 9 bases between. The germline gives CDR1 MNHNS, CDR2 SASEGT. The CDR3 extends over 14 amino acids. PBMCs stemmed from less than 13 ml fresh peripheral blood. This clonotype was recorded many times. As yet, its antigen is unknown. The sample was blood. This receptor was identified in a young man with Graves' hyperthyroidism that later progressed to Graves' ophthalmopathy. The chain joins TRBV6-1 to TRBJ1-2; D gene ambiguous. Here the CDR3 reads CASSEDWGDYGYTF. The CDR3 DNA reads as TGTGCCAGCAGTGAAGATTGGGGTGACTATGGCTACACCTTC.